These 22 T cell receptor beta chains share one sample of origin, sequenced in a study of OX40 agonist ivuxolimab in advanced cancers. The library relied on the immunoSEQ multiplex PCR assay. As stored in TCRdb, this immuneACCESS dataset retains in-frame rearrangements with V and J assigned. A fraction of the clones does not appear; measured against another copy, unresolved V genes explain less than half of the discrepancy, and the remainder lacks a known reason. Across this sample there are roughly 50,000 clones, with roughly 84% seen only once. Around 0.99% of the sample lies in the top ten. The source material was CD4+ or CD8+ T cells sorted from blood, sampled in a trial of the OX40 agonist ivuxolimab. The receptor source for this set is an adult with an advanced solid tumor such as melanoma, head and neck, liver or kidney cancer.

The gene calls are TRBV5-6 and TRBJ1-1; 10 nucleotides line up with TRBD1. CDR3 size: 14 residues. Germline V gene data show CDR1 as SGHDT and CDR2 as YYEEEE. V lost 4 bases and J lost 3; bases outside the gene matches: 3. The CDR3 coding sequence is TGTGCCAGCAGCCTAGGGACAGGGGACACTGAAGCTTTCTTT. The encoded protein is CASSLGTGDTEAFF.

The chain employs TRBV5-4 and TRBJ1-6; perhaps TRBD1 as D (5 bases). The CDR3 spans 17 residues. Germline V gives CDR1 SGHNT, CDR2 YYREEE (reference sequence). The ends were cut back, 4 bases at V and 2 bases at J, with 16 bases in the middle. The CDR3 here is CASSSGASGAYNSPLHF. CDR3 nucleotide sequence: TGTGCCAGCAGCAGCGGGGCCTCCGGGGCCTATAATTCACCCCTCCACTTT.

The V gene is TRBV15, the J gene TRBJ2-5; D call uncertain. The CDR3 has 13 residues. CDR1 is LNHNV, CDR2 YYDKDF, per germline (reference sequence). Trimming took off 1 base at V and 5 bases at J, with 8 bases between the two ends. The DNA of the CDR3 is TGTGCCACCAGCAGAGGAGTAGGGGAGACCCAGTACTTC. Protein sequence: CATSRGVGETQYF.

Only a few counts were recorded for this clone. V usage is TRBV18 and J usage is TRBJ1-1, with no clear D. Germline CDR1 reads KGHSH; CDR2 reads LQKENI. CDR3 size: 14 residues. V was clipped by 1 base and J by 8 bases, with 14 bases between them. CDR3 residues: CASSPRPAAGEAFF. The DNA of the CDR3 is TGTGCCAGCTCACCACGGCCCGCCGCTGGGGAAGCTTTCTTT. Drawing the rest from reference TRBV18 and TRBJ1-1, the complete variable domain is NAGVMQNPRHLVRRRGQEARLRCSPMKGHSHVYWYRQLPEEGLKFMVYLQKENIIDESGMPKERFSAEFPKEGPSILRIQQVVRGDSAAYFCASSPRPAAGEAFFGQGTRLTVV.

The chain couples TRBV5-1 to TRBJ2-3; D is possibly TRBD1 (5 bases). This CDR3 contains 14 residues. Looked up from germline, CDR1 is SGHRS and CDR2 is YFSETQ. V was trimmed by 5 bases and J by 3 bases, leaving 13 bases between them. CDR3 nucleotides: TGCGCCAGCAGGTGGGGCGAAAGGACAGATACGCAGTATTTT. Encoded protein: CASRWGERTDTQYF.

The rearrangement uses TRBV5-1 and TRBJ2-7, with D possibly TRBD2 on 5 matching bases. In germline, CDR1 is SGHRS, CDR2 YFSETQ. Trimming took 0 bases from V and 3 from J, leaving 13 bases between them. The CDR3 length is 15 residues. The CDR3 sequence is CASSLVSGGGYEQYF. In nucleotides, the CDR3 is TGCGCCAGCAGCTTGGTGTCAGGTGGAGGCTACGAGCAGTACTTC.

The chain employs TRBV6-5 and TRBJ2-5; 7 bases fit TRBD2. The CDR3 runs 13 residues. The V gene end was trimmed by 6 bases and the J gene end by 2 bases; junction bases not matched to a gene: 3. The germline V gene has CDR1 MNHEY and CDR2 SVGAGI. The DNA for the CDR3 is TGTGCCAGCAGAACGGGACTACAAGAGACCCAGTACTTC. Translating it yields CASRTGLQETQYF.

The V gene is TRBV6-5, the J gene TRBJ1-5, with D maybe TRBD1 (6 bases). This CDR3 spans 14 amino acids. V shed 6 bases and J shed 6 bases, with 15 bases lying between them. From germline, CDR1 is MNHEY and CDR2 SVGAGI. The CDR3 bases are TGTGCCAGCAGCCCCCGGGGGCGCGGTCAGCCCCAGCATTTT. Protein: CASSPRGRGQPQHF.

This clone occurred once. The chain is built from TRBV19 and TRBJ2-7; TRBD1 might be the D (7 bases). The CDR3 is made up of 15 amino acids. The V gene's germline CDR1 is LNHDA and CDR2 SQIVND (reference sequence). Trimming took off 4 bases at V and 3 bases at J, with 16 bases between the two ends. As DNA, the CDR3 is TGTGCCAGTAGTAGAGGGACAGCCGGGGGCTACGAGCAGTACTTC. The encoded protein is CASSRGTAGGYEQYF.

The chain uses TRBV5-1 and TRBJ2-7; 8 bases map to TRBD1. V was pared by 3 bases and J by 7 bases, with 9 bases of the junction left unmatched. The CDR3 extends over 14 amino acids. Germline V lookup: CDR1 SGHRS, CDR2 YFSETQ. For the CDR3, the DNA is TGCGCCAGCAGCTACCGACAGGGGACCGGGGAGCAGTACTTC. Translation: CASSYRQGTGEQYF.

The chain links TRBV5-5 to TRBJ2-5, with TRBD2 as a possible D gene (6 bases). The germline CDR1 and CDR2 sequences are SGHKS and YYEKEE (reference sequence). The CDR3 consists of 14 residues. Trimming left V 0 bases short and J 5 bases short, with 11 bases between. The CDR3 protein is CASSLERASETQYF. In nucleotides, the CDR3 is TGTGCCAGCAGCTTGGAGCGGGCTTCGGAGACCCAGTACTTC.

This rearrangement joins TRBV2 to TRBJ1-2; D may be TRBD1 (5 bases). Germline CDR1 reads SNHLY; CDR2 reads FYNNEI. The V and J ends lost 4 bases and 1 base respectively, with 10 bases between them. This CDR3 is built from 14 residues. The CDR3 region has the DNA TGTGCCAGCAGTGCGGGGCAGGGTAACTATGGCTACACCTTC. Translated: CASSAGQGNYGYTF.

This chain joins TRBV18 and TRBJ2-7; D gene unclear. The length of the CDR3 is 13 residues. The V end lost 0 bases, the J end lost 1 base, and 4 bases lay between the germline ends. Per the germline V gene, CDR1 is KGHSH and CDR2 is LQKENI. CDR3 loop: CASSPPVSYEQYF. CDR3 DNA: TGTGCCAGCTCACCACCGGTGTCCTACGAGCAGTACTTC.

This chain joins TRBV7-9 and TRBJ2-1; D ambiguous. Germline CDR1 reads SEHNR; CDR2 reads FQNEAQ (reference sequence). This CDR3 contains 14 residues. The V end was cut by 2 bases, the J end by 5 bases, with 10 bases between. In DNA, the CDR3 is TGTGCCAGCAGCTTATGGACGGGTGACAATGAGCAGTTCTTC. It specifies CASSLWTGDNEQFF.

The V and J genes are TRBV29-1 and TRBJ2-7; D is tentatively TRBD1 or TRBD2 (5 bases each). Trimming removed 2 bases at V and 2 bases at J, with 19 bases between. Germline V lookup: CDR1 SQVTM, CDR2 ANQGSEA. The CDR3 runs to 16 residues. The CDR3 nucleotides are TGCAGCGTTGAAATAGCCGGCAGGGAGTTCACCTACGAGCAGTACTTC. This sequence encodes CSVEIAGREFTYEQYF.

The V and J genes are TRBV10-1 and TRBJ1-2; possible D gene TRBD1, 5 bases. Germline V gives CDR1 WNHNN, CDR2 SYGVQD (reference sequence). This CDR3 spans 13 amino acids. Trimming removed 6 bases from V and 5 bases from J, with 13 bases in between. CDR3 nucleotide sequence: TGCGCCAGCAGCCGGGACGCGGGATATGGCTACACCTTC. Translating gives CASSRDAGYGYTF.

This rearrangement joins TRBV11-2 to TRBJ1-2; 10 bases fit TRBD1. With 3 bases clipped from V and 6 bases from J, the junction kept 7 bases outside the gene matches. This CDR3 spans 15 amino acids. Germline CDR1 and CDR2: SGHAT and FQNNGV. The CDR3 region is CASSFYGTGADGYTF. CDR3 DNA sequence: TGTGCCAGCAGCTTTTATGGGACAGGGGCCGATGGCTACACCTTC.

A few counts support this clone. J is TRBJ2-2 and V is TRBV6-5; D is undetermined. CDR1 is MNHEY, CDR2 SVGAGI, per germline. V lost 5 bases and J lost 5, with 3 bases in between. CDR3 size: 11 residues. CDR3 in amino acids: CASSGTGELFF. CDR3 nucleotides: TGTGCCAGCAGTGGGACCGGGGAGCTGTTTTTT.

CDR3 loop: CASREQGSGEKLFF. The CDR3 coding sequence is TGTGCCAGCAGAGAACAGGGCTCCGGTGAAAAACTGTTTTTT. The chain couples TRBV27 to TRBJ1-4, with a weak D call TRBD1 (6 bases). The V end lost 6 bases, the J end lost 7 bases, and 15 bases lay between the germline ends. The CDR3 runs 14 residues. CDR1 and CDR2 (germline): MNHEY, SMNVEV (reference sequence).

This clone was counted once. This rearrangement joins TRBV5-5 to TRBJ2-3; 13 bases align to TRBD2. The CDR3 spans 18 residues. Germline assignment: CDR1 SGHKS and CDR2 YYEKEE (reference sequence). V shed 4 bases and J 3 bases; nucleotides not matched to a gene: 11. The CDR3 bases are TGTGCCAGCAGCCGGAGAACTCCGGGACTAGCGGGGACAGATACGCAGTATTTT. This gives the protein CASSRRTPGLAGTDTQYF.

V usage is TRBV19 and J usage is TRBJ1-2; D call uncertain. V was shortened by 5 bases and J by 2 bases, with 6 bases between the two germline ends. The germline V gene has CDR1 LNHDA and CDR2 SQIVND (reference sequence). CDR3 size: 12 residues. CDR3 region: CASSQINYGYTF. The CDR3 DNA is TGTGCCAGTAGTCAGATCAACTATGGCTACACCTTC.

This clone has a handful of counts. The gene calls are TRBV30 and TRBJ1-1, with no clear D. The CDR3 covers 13 residues. In germline, CDR1 is GTSNPN, CDR2 SVGIG (reference sequence). The CDR3 spells CARRRARYTEAFF. The CDR3 nucleotides are TGTGCACGGCGGAGGGCGAGGTACACTGAAGCTTTCTTT.